What follows are 4 T cell receptor beta chains derived from one specimen sequenced in a study of T cell clonality in common variable immunodeficiency. Measured with immunoSEQ multiplex PCR; TCRdb has only the in-frame clones, and not every one. The sample is made up of tens of thousands of clones, none counted only once. The source material was peripheral blood mononuclear cells. Receptors were obtained from a person aged 18 to 70 in good health.

This clone was counted at least ten times. The sequence runs out 3 residues before the end of the CDR3; the remainder is reconstructed from the germline J gene. The V gene is TRBV5-5, the J gene TRBJ2-5, with D possibly being TRBD2 (6 bases). The CDR3 is 15 amino acids. CDR1 and CDR2 from the germline V gene are SGHKS and YYEKEE (reference sequence). The germline V and J ends were trimmed by 0 bases and 2 bases, with 11 bases remaining between them. Partial CDR3 DNA: TGTGCCAGCAGCTTGGGGTCAGGGAGGCAAGAGACC. This translates into CASSLGSGRQET. The whole CDR3 protein is CASSLGSGRQETQYF. The full variable domain, rest sourced from reference TRBV5-5 and TRBJ2-5, is DAGVTQSPTHLIKTRGQQVTLRCSPISGHKSVSWYQQVLGQGPQFIFQYYEKEERGRGNFPDRFSARQFPNYSSELNVNALLLGDSALYLCASSLGSGRQETQYFGPGTRLLVL.

This clone was found many times. The DNA ends 3 residues before the CDR3 does, and the rest of the CDR3 is filled in from the germline J gene. The V and J genes are TRBV28 and TRBJ2-1, with a possible D match to TRBD2 (6 bases). The CDR3 loop spans 12 amino acids. Germline V gene sequence: CDR1 MDHEN, CDR2 SYDVKM. V was pared by 6 bases and J by 4 bases, with 7 bases between. The CDR3 DNA, read in part, is TGTGCCAGCAGGCGGGAATACAATGAG. It translates to CASRREYNE. In full, the CDR3 is CASRREYNEQFF.

This clone came up many times. The observed sequence ends 3 residues before the CDR3 terminus, with the missing tail filled in from the germline J gene. The rearrangement uses TRBV13 and TRBJ1-1; 8 bases fit TRBD1. V shed 4 bases and J 7 bases; nucleotides not matched to a gene: 5. Germline assignment: CDR1 PRHDT and CDR2 FYEKMQ (reference sequence). The CDR3 length is 13 residues. Incomplete CDR3 DNA: TGTGCCAGCAGCTCTCGGACAGGGCTTGAA. Its translation is CASSSRTGLE. The whole CDR3 reads CASSSRTGLEAFF.

This clone was detected ten times or more. CDR3 DNA, as far as it was read: TGTGCCAGCAGCCATACGACAGGGGGCACCGGGGAG. Amino acids: CASSHTTGGTGE. In full, the CDR3 reads CASSHTTGGTGELFF. The chain links TRBV7-8 to TRBJ2-2, with 9 bases lining up with TRBD1. The read ends 3 residues shy of where the CDR3 ends; the end is completed using the germline J gene. The CDR3 has 15 amino acids. V shed 5 bases, J shed 4 bases, and the junction held 5 bases outside the gene matches. Germline assignment: CDR1 SGHVS and CDR2 FQNEAQ.